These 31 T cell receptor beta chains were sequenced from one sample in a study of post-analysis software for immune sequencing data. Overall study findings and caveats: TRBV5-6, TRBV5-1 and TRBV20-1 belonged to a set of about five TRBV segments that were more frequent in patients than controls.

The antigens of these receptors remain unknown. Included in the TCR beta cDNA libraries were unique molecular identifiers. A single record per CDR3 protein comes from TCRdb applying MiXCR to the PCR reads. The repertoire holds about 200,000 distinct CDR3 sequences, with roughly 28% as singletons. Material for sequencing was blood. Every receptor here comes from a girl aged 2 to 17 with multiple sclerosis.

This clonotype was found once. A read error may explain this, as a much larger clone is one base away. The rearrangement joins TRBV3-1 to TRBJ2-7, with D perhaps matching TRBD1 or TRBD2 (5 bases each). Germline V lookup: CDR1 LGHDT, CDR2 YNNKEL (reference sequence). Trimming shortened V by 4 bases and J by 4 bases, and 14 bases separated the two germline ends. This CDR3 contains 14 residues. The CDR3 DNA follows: TGTGCCAGCAGCCCGGGACGGACAAGGTACGAGCAGTACTTC. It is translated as CASSPGRTRYEQYF.

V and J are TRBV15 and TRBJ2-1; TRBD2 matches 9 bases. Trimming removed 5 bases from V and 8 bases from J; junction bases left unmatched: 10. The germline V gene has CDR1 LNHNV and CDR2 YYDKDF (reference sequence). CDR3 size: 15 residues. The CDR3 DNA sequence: TGTGCCACCAGCTTGCGGGGGGGCAATACATATGAGCAGTTCTTC. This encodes CATSLRGGNTYEQFF.

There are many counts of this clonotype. The CDR3 here is CASSRGTSGNEQFF. The CDR3 DNA follows: TGTGCCAGCAGCCGAGGGACTAGCGGGAATGAGCAGTTCTTC. The chain carries TRBV3-1 and TRBJ2-1; TRBD2 matches at 12 bases. The CDR3 is made up of 14 amino acids. Losses at the gene ends were 4 bases for V and 7 bases for J; bases not matched to a gene: 2. The V gene's germline CDR1 is LGHDT and CDR2 YNNKEL (reference sequence).

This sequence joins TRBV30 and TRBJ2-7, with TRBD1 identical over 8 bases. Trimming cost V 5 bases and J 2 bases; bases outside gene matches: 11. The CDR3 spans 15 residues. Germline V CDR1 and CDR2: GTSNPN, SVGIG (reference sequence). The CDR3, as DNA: TGTGCCTGGGAAGACAGGGGAACCGCTCCCTACGAGCAGTACTTC. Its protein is CAWEDRGTAPYEQYF. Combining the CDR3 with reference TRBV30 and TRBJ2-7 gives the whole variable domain SQTIHQWPATLVQPVGSPLSLECTVEGTSNPNLYWYRQAAGRGLQLLFYSVGIGQISSEVPQNLSASRPQDRQFILSSKKLLLSDSGFYLCAWEDRGTAPYEQYFGPGTRLTVT.

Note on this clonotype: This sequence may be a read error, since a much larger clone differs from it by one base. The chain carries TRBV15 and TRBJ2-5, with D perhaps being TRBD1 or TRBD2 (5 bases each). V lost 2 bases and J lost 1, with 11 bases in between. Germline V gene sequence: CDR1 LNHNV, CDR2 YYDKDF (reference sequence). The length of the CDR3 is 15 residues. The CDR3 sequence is CATSRSLGAQETQYF. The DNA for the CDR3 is TGTGCCACCAGCAGAAGCCTCGGGGCCCAAGAGACCCAGTACTTC.

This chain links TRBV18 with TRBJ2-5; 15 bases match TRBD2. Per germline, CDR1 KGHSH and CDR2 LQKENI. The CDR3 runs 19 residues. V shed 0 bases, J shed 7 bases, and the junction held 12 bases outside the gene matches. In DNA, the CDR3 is TGTGCCAGCTCACCACCGTTTTACGGGACTAGCGGGAGGAAGGCGACCCAGTACTTC. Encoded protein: CASSPPFYGTSGRKATQYF.

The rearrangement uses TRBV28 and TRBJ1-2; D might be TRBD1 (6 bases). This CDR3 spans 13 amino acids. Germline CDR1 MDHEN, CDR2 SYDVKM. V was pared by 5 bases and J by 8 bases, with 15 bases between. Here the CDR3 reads CASSLSAGAGYTF. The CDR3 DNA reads TGTGCCAGCAGTCTATCGGCAGGGGCGGGCTACACCTTC.

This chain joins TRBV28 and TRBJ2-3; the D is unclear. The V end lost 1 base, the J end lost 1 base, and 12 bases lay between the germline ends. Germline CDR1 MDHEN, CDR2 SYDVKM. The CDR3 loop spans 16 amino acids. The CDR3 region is CASSLLDGGGTDTQYF. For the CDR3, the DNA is TGTGCCAGCAGTTTATTGGATGGCGGTGGCACAGATACGCAGTATTTT.

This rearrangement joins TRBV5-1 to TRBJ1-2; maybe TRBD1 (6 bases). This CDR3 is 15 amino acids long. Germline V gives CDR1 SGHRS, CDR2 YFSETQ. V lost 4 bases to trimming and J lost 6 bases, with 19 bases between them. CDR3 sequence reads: CASSGGPGTRHGYTF. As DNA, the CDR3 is TGCGCCAGCAGCGGGGGTCCCGGGACACGACATGGCTACACCTTC.

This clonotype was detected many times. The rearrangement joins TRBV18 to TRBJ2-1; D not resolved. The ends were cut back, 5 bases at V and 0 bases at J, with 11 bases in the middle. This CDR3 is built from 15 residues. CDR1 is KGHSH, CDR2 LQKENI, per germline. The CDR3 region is CASSEARSSYNEQFF. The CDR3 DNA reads TGTGCCAGCTCAGAGGCACGAAGCTCCTACAATGAGCAGTTCTTC.

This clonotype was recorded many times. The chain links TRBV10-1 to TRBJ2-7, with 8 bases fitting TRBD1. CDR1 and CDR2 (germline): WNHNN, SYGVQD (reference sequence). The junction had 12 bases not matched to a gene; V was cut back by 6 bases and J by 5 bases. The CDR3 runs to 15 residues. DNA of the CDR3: TGCGCCAGCAGCCCATCCCGGACAGGGAGCAACGAGCAGTACTTC. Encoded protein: CASSPSRTGSNEQYF.

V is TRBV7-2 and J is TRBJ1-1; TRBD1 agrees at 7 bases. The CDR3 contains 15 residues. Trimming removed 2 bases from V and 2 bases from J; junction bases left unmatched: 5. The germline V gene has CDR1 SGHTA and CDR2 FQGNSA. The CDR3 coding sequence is TGTGCCAGCAGCTTACTAGGGGGCGCTAACACTGAAGCTTTCTTT. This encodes CASSLLGGANTEAFF.

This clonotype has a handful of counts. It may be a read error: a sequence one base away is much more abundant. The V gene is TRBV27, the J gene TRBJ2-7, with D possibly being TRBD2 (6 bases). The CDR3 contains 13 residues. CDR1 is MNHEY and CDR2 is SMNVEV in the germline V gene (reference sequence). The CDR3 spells CACSSTGSYEQYF. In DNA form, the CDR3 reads TGTGCCTGCAGTTCAACCGGGAGCTACGAGCAGTACTTC.

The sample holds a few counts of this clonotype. This chain's CDR3 is CSAGLVTDTQYF. In DNA form, the CDR3 reads TGCAGTGCTGGACTCGTCACAGATACGCAGTATTTT. The V call is TRBV20-1, the J call TRBJ2-3; tentatively, D is TRBD2 (5 bases). Looked up from germline, CDR1 is DFQATT and CDR2 is SNEGSKA (reference sequence). CDR3 length: 12 residues. V was trimmed by 5 bases and J by 2 bases, leaving 8 bases between them.

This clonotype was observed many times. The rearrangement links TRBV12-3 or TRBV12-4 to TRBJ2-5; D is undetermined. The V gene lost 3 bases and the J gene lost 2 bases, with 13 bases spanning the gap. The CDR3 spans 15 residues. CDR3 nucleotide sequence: TGTGCCAGCAGTTTTGAAGGGTCCCCTCAAGAGACCCAGTACTTC. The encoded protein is CASSFEGSPQETQYF.

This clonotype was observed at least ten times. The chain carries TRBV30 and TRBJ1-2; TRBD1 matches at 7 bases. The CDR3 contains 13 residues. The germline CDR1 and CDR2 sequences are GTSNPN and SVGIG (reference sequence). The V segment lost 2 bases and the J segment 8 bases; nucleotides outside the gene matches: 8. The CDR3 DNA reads TGTGCCTGGAGTTTAGGCCAGGGGGGCGGCTACACCTTC. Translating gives CAWSLGQGGGYTF. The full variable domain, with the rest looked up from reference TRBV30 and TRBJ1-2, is SQTIHQWPATLVQPVGSPLSLECTVEGTSNPNLYWYRQAAGRGLQLLFYSVGIGQISSEVPQNLSASRPQDRQFILSSKKLLLSDSGFYLCAWSLGQGGGYTFGSGTRLTVV.

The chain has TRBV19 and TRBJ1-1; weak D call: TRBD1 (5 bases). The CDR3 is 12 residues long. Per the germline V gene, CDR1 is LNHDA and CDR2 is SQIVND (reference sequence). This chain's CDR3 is CAGRGRGTEAFF. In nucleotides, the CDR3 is TGTGCAGGGAGGGGAAGGGGCACTGAAGCTTTCTTT. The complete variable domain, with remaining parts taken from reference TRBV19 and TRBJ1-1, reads DGGITQSPKYLFRKEGQNVTLSCEQNLNHDAMYWYRQDPGQGLRLIYYSQIVNDFQKGDIAEGYSVSREKKESFPLTVTSAQKNPTAFYLCAGRGRGTEAFFGQGTRLTVV.

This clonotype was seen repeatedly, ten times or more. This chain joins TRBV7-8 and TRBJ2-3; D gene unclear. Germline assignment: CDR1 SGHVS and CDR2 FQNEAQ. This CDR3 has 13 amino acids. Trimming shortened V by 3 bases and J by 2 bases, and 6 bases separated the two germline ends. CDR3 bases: TGTGCCAGCAGCTTCTCTTACACAGATACGCAGTATTTT. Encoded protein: CASSFSYTDTQYF.

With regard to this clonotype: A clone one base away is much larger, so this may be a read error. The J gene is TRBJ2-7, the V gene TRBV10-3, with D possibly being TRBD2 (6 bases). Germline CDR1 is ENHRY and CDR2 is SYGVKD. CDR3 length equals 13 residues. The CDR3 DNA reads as TGTACCATCAGGCCTAGCGACTCCTACGAGCAGTACTTC. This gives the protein CTIRPSDSYEQYF.

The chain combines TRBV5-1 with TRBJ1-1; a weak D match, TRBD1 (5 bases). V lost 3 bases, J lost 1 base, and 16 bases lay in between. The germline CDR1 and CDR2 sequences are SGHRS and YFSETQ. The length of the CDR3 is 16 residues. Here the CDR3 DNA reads TGCGCCAGCAGCTCCTCGAGCACGGGGCAGAACACTGAAGCTTTCTTT. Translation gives CASSSSSTGQNTEAFF. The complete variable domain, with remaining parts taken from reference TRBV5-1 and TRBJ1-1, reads KAGVTQTPRYLIKTRGQQVTLSCSPISGHRSVSWYQQTPGQGLQFLFEYFSETQRNKGNFPGRFSGRQFSNSRSEMNVSTLELGDSALYLCASSSSSTGQNTEAFFGQGTRLTVV.

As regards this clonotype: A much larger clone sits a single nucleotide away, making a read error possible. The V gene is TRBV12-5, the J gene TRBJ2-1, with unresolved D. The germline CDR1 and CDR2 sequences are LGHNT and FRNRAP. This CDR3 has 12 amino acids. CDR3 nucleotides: TGTGCTAGGGGTTCGATGTCGGATGAGCAGTTCTTC. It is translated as CARGSMSDEQFF.

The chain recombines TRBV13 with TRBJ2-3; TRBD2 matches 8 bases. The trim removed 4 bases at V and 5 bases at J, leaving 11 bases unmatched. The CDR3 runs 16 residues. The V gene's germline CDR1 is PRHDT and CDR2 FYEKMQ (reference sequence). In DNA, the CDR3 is TGTGCCAGCAGCTCTGGGGGAACTAGCGGAGAAGATACGCAGTATTTT. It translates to CASSSGGTSGEDTQYF.

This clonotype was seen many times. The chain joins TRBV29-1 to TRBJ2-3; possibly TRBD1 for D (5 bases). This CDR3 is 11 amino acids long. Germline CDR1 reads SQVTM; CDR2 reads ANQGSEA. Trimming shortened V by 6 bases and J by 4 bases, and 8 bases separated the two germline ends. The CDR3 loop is CSVPGPDTQYF. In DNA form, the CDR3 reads TGCAGCGTCCCAGGGCCAGATACGCAGTATTTT.

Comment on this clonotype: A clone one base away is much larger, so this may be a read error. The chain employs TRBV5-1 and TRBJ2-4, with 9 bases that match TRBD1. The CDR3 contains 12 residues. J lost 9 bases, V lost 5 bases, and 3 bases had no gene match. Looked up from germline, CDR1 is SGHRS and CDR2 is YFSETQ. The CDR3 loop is CASSATGGIQYF. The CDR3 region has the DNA TGCGCCAGCAGTGCGACAGGGGGCATTCAGTACTTC. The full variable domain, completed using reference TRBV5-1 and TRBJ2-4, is KAGVTQTPRYLIKTRGQQVTLSCSPISGHRSVSWYQQTPGQGLQFLFEYFSETQRNKGNFPGRFSGRQFSNSRSEMNVSTLELGDSALYLCASSATGGIQYFGAGTRLSVL.

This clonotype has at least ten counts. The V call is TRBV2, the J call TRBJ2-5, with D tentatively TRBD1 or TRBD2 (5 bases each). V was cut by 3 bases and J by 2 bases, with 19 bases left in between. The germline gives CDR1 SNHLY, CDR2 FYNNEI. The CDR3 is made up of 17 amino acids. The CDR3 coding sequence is TGTGCCAGCAGTGATAAAAAGTCGGCAGGGAGTCAAGAGACCCAGTACTTC. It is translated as CASSDKKSAGSQETQYF. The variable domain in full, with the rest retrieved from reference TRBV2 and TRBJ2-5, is EPEVTQTPSHQVTQMGQEVILRCVPISNHLYFYWYRQILGQKVEFLVSFYNNEISEKSEIFDDQFSVERPDGSNFTLKIRSTKLEDSAMYFCASSDKKSAGSQETQYFGPGTRLLVL.

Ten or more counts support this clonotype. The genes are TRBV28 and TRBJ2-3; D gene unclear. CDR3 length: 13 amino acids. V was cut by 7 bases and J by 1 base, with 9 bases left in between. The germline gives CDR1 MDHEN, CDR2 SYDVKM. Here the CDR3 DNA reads TGTGCCAGCATTTCCCCCGGCACAGATACGCAGTATTTT. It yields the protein CASISPGTDTQYF.

The CDR3 loop reads CASSAGTSRNSPLHF. CDR3 nucleotide sequence: TGTGCCAGCAGTGCCGGGACATCAAGGAATTCACCCCTCCACTTT. The chain links TRBV2 to TRBJ1-6, with D possibly being TRBD1 (6 bases). V lost 4 bases and J 7 bases, leaving 14 bases between the germline ends. The CDR3 spans 15 residues. Per the germline V gene, CDR1 is SNHLY and CDR2 is FYNNEI. The whole variable domain, filled in from reference TRBV2 and TRBJ1-6, reads EPEVTQTPSHQVTQMGQEVILRCVPISNHLYFYWYRQILGQKVEFLVSFYNNEISEKSEIFDDQFSVERPDGSNFTLKIRSTKLEDSAMYFCASSAGTSRNSPLHFGNGTRLTVT.

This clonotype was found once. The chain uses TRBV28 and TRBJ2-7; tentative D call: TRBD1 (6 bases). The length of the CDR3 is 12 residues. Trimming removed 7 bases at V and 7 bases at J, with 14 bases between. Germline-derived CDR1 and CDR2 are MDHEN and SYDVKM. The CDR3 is CASTLGQREQYF. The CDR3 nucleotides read TGTGCCAGCACCTTGGGACAACGGGAGCAGTACTTC.

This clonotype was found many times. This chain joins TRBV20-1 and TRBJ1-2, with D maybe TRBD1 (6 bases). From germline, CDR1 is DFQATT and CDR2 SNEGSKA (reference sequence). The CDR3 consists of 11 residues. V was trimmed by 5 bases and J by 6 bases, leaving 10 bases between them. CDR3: CSAGRGHGYTF. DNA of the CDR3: TGCAGTGCTGGCCGGGGGCATGGCTACACCTTC.

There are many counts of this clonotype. The DNA for the CDR3 is TGTGCCAGCAGTGAAGAGGGAACTACAGGGGTTCTACAAGAGACCCAGTACTTC. Amino acid sequence: CASSEEGTTGVLQETQYF. The chain couples TRBV2 to TRBJ2-5; 7 bases align to TRBD1. V dropped 1 base and J dropped 2; count of bases not matched to a gene: 13. Per the germline V gene, CDR1 is SNHLY and CDR2 is FYNNEI. The CDR3 contains 18 residues.

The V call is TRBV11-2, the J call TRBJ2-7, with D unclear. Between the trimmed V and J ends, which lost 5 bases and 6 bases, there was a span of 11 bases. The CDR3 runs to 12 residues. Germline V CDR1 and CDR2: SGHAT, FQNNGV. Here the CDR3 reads CASSLGPGEQYF. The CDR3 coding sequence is TGTGCCAGCAGCCTAGGGCCGGGCGAGCAGTACTTC.